The 9 T cell receptor beta chains below all came from one sample that was sequenced in a study of shared clonotypes between healthy human individuals. CD8 cells classed as naive were CD45RO-negative and positively selected for CCR7, excluding terminally differentiated effector memory CD45RA+ cells. The assay was immunoSEQ multiplex PCR, and TCRdb's table has in-frame clones only and misses some. Among 630,000 or so clones listed, 98% were seen once. The sample taken for sequencing was naive CD8+ T cells sorted from blood. The receptors come from a man under 40 in good health.

The CDR3 loop is CASSPSGRASGANVLTF. The CDR3, as DNA: TGCGCCAGCAGCCCTAGCGGGAGGGCCTCGGGGGCCAACGTCCTGACTTTC. The gene calls are TRBV4-3 and TRBJ2-6; TRBD2 agrees at 12 bases. Germline CDR1 is LGHNA and CDR2 is YSLEER. V dropped 4 bases and J dropped 4; count of bases not matched to a gene: 5. The CDR3 extends over 17 amino acids.

The J gene is TRBJ2-3, the V gene TRBV28, with 9 bases that match TRBD1. The germline V gene encodes CDR1 MDHEN and CDR2 SYDVKM. The CDR3 consists of 13 residues. V gave up 5 bases and J gave up 6 bases; unmatched junction bases: 3. CDR3 sequence: CASSAQGADTQYF. The CDR3 nucleotides are TGTGCCAGCAGTGCACAGGGGGCGGATACGCAGTATTTT. The whole variable domain, filled in from reference TRBV28 and TRBJ2-3, reads DVKVTQSSRYLVKRTGEKVFLECVQDMDHENMFWYRQDPGLGLRLIYFSYDVKMKEKGDIPEGYSVSREKKERFSLILESASTNQTSMYLCASSAQGADTQYFGPGTRLTVL.

This clone was found a few times. The genes are TRBV5-1 and TRBJ1-1; the D is unclear. The CDR3 has 14 residues. Germline V gene sequence: CDR1 SGHRS, CDR2 YFSETQ. Between the trimmed V and J ends, which lost 1 base and 4 bases, there was a span of 11 bases. The CDR3 DNA reads as TGCGCCAGCAGCTTGTCACAAGGGATCACTGAAGCTTTCTTT. It yields the protein CASSLSQGITEAFF.

This clone was seen just once. V and J are TRBV27 and TRBJ2-7, with D perhaps given as TRBD1 or TRBD2 (5 bases each). The length of the CDR3 is 14 residues. The germline V and J ends were trimmed by 5 bases and 1 base, with 12 bases remaining between them. Germline CDR1 reads MNHEY; CDR2 reads SMNVEV (reference sequence). The CDR3 sequence: CASSAFGASYEQYF. In nucleotides, the CDR3 is TGTGCCAGCAGTGCGTTCGGGGCTTCCTACGAGCAGTACTTC.

J is TRBJ2-1 and V is TRBV5-4, with 9 nucleotides matching TRBD1. Germline V lookup: CDR1 SGHNT, CDR2 YYREEE (reference sequence). The CDR3 sequence is 15 residues long. V trimming: 5 bases; J trimming: 3 bases; junction bases outside the gene matches: 6. This CDR3 is CASRQTGGRYNEQFF. For the CDR3, the DNA is TGTGCCAGCAGACAAACAGGGGGCCGCTACAATGAGCAGTTCTTC. Full variable domain (remainder filled in from reference TRBV5-4 and TRBJ2-1): ETGVTQSPTHLIKTRGQQVTLRCSSQSGHNTVSWYQQALGQGPQFIFQYYREEENGRGNFPPRFSGLQFPNYSSELNVNALELDDSALYLCASRQTGGRYNEQFFGPGTRLTVL.

This chain uses TRBV29-1 with TRBJ2-7; either TRBD1 or TRBD2 may fit D (5 bases each). CDR1 is SQVTM, CDR2 ANQGSEA, per germline. This CDR3 has 12 amino acids. Trimming took off 0 bases at V and 3 bases at J, with 6 bases between the two ends. This CDR3 reads CSVEEGVYEQYF. CDR3 DNA sequence: TGCAGCGTTGAAGAGGGGGTCTACGAGCAGTACTTC.

CDR3 coding DNA: TGTGCCAGCTCATACCCCGGGTGGGCCAACGTCCTGACTTTC. Protein product: CASSYPGWANVLTF. The V call is TRBV28, the J call TRBJ2-6; D remains unclear. Germline V gene sequence: CDR1 MDHEN, CDR2 SYDVKM. This CDR3 region has 14 residues. V lost 8 bases and J lost 5, with 13 bases in between. The entire variable domain, with the rest obtained from reference TRBV28 and TRBJ2-6, is as follows: DVKVTQSSRYLVKRTGEKVFLECVQDMDHENMFWYRQDPGLGLRLIYFSYDVKMKEKGDIPEGYSVSREKKERFSLILESASTNQTSMYLCASSYPGWANVLTFGAGSRLTVL.

This chain links TRBV7-6 with TRBJ2-1, with D possibly being TRBD1 or TRBD2 (6 bases each). Germline lookup yields CDR1 SGHVS and CDR2 FNYEAQ. The CDR3 is made up of 16 amino acids. V lost 1 base to trimming and J lost 6 bases, with 16 bases between them. The CDR3 DNA follows: TGTGCCAGCAGCTTAGGTCCAGGGGAGGAACGCAATGAGCAGTTCTTC. Residues: CASSLGPGEERNEQFF.

The V call is TRBV27, the J call TRBJ2-5; 9 nucleotides match TRBD2. The CDR3 covers 11 residues. V lost 11 bases to trimming and J lost 5 bases; unmatched junction nucleotides: 3. The germline V gene has CDR1 MNHEY and CDR2 SMNVEV (reference sequence). For the CDR3, the DNA is TGTGCCGCGGGGGGGTGGGAGACCCAGTACTTC. It yields the protein CAAGGWETQYF.